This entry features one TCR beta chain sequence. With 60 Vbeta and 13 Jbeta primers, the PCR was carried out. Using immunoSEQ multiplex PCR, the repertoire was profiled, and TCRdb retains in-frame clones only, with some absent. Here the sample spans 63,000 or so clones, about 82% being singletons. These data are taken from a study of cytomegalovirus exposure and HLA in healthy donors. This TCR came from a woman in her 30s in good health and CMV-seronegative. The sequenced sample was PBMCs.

Here the CDR3 reads CASSRLQSQETQYF. In nucleotides, the CDR3 is TGTGCCAGCAGCCGTTTACAGTCCCAAGAGACCCAGTACTTC. The chain recombines TRBV7-6 with TRBJ2-5; D gene unclear. Germline V CDR1 and CDR2: SGHVS, FNYEAQ. Trimming took off 5 bases at V and 1 base at J, with 11 bases between the two ends. There are 14 residues in the CDR3.